This T cell receptor (beta chain) comes out of a study of blood T cells in healthy people across ages (dated by TCRdb to between 2014 and 2017). With respect to the entire study: Template switching captured roughly one uniquely barcoded TCR beta cDNA molecule per two T cells in model experiments. The donors were divided into four age groups: young (average around 16 years), middle-aged (roughly 40), aged (roughly 66) and long-lived (more than 75). Age-related changes in TCR beta repertoire diversity were measured in the study by deep sequencing normalized with unique cDNA molecular identifiers. Two additional independent replicas of 1 million unique cDNA reads from the same blood draw were analyzed for two donors (one aged 18 to 30 and one aged 80 or older). To avoid experimental bias, donors of different ages were distributed randomly across sequencing lanes.

As regards this clonotype: This clone's antigen is unknown. No quality values exist for individual bases; no much larger clone is one base distant.

Results the study describes overall, beyond this receptor: Conclusive comparison of naive and antigen-experienced compartments was prevented by the profiling of bulk unsorted PBMCs. As age increased, observed TCR beta diversity per million T cells dropped in a roughly linear way, and a significant reduction was already evident by age 40. Because the CMV infection status of the donors was unknown, age-related changes in expanded clonotypes may potentially have been confounded. Compared with the aged group, the long-lived group had more naive CD4+ T cells, fewer expanded clones and increased TCR diversity, suggesting age selection. There was a strong correlation between observed TCR beta diversity and the percentage of naive T cells measured by flow cytometry. Total diversity estimates from one million sequenced T cells were considered lower bounds and underestimates.

Libraries were made using 5' RACE. A second roughly 7 to 11 cycle PCR used a sample-barcoded 5' primer and a J-beta primer mix. Each TCR beta cDNA molecule received a unique molecular identifier from a template-switch 5' adaptor carrying 12 random nucleotides. At least 2.5 million CDR3-containing paired-end reads were obtained from each sample. First-strand cDNA was synthesized from all RNA with the Mint cDNA synthesis kit, primed by a TRBC-specific oligonucleotide. All cDNA was treated with uracil-DNA glycosylase and then went through a first 18-cycle PCR with the universal primers M1SS and BC2_uni_R. The source study handled its data this way. For normalization, 1 million high-quality reads were randomly selected from each sample, with every read carrying a distinct molecular identifier. Instead of being binned into consensus sequences, reads that shared molecular identifiers were thrown out. MiTCR, with a Q25 quality threshold and the strictest error-elimination algorithm, was used for CDR3 identification, clonotype clustering and error correction. A nonparametric unseen species model using Euler transformation provided a lower-bound estimate of total TCR beta diversity. The raw public data were reprocessed by TCRdb itself: fastp quality trimming at Q25, MiXCR clonotype calling, in-frame beta chains only. Each entry merges the rows of one CDR3 protein and shows their most common DNA and genes. V and J calls and clone size were set by TCRdb, not the authors. In all, the sample holds around 1,800,000 distinct CDR3 sequences, and around 42% of those were seen once. The leading ten clones occupy more than 20% of the sample.

Systemically healthy Caucasian individuals from Russia, some 36 in total and aged 6 to 90 years, were included as donors. Approximately 9 milliliters of peripheral blood were collected from each donor into EDTA-treated Vacutainer tubes. Ficoll-Paque density-gradient centrifugation was used to isolate PBMCs, with at least 6.5 million per sample. Total RNA was extracted from PBMCs with Trizol reagent, with at least 6 micrograms obtained per sample. For every donor, an aliquot of PBMCs went through flow cytometry to measure the percentages of naive CD45RAhigh/CD27high T cells. The CDR3 has 15 amino acids, counting the end cysteine and phenylalanine. The read is trimmed to its CDR3 DNA, 45 bases read in frame from base 1. In the germline V gene (reference sequence), CDR1 corresponds to MNHEY and CDR2 to SMNVEV. V ends up 5 bases short and J 0 bases short, with an unmatched junction base count of 6.

The source is a human donor in good health. The V and J segments used are TRBV27 and TRBJ2-7; 8 central nucleotides agree with TRBD1. Sequenced sample: blood. The CDR3 region reads CASSRETGDSYEQYF. The nucleotide sequence reads as follows: TGTGCCAGCAGTAGGGAGACAGGGGACTCCTACGAGCAGTACTTC.